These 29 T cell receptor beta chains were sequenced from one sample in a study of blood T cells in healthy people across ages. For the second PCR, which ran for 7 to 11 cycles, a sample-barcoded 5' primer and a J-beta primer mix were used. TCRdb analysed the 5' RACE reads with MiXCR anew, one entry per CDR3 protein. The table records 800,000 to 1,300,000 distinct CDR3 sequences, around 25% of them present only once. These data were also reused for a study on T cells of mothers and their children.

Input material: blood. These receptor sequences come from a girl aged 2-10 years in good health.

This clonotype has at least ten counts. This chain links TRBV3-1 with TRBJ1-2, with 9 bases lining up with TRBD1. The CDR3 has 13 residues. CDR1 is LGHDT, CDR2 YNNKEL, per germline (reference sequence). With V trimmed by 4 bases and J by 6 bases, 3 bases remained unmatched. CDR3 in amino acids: CASSLRDRDGYTF. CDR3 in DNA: TGTGCCAGCAGCCTCCGGGACAGGGATGGCTACACCTTC.

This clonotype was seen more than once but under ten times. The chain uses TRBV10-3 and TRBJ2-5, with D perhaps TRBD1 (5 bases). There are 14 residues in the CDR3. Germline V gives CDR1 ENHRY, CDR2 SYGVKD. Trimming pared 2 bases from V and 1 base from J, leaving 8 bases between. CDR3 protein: CAISESDSQETQYF. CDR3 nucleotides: TGTGCCATCAGTGAGAGTGACAGCCAAGAGACCCAGTACTTC.

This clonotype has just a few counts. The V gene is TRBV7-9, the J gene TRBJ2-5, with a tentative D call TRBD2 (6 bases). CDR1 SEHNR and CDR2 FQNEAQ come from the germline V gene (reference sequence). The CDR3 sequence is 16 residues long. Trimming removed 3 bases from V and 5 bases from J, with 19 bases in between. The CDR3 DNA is TGTGCCAGCAGCTTTCGTCCGGGACTTCACGGTGAGACCCAGTACTTC. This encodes CASSFRPGLHGETQYF.

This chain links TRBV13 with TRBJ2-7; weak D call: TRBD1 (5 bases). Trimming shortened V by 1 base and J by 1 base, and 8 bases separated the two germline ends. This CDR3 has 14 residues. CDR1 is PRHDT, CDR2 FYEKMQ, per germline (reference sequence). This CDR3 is CASSLVQESYEQYF. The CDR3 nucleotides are TGTGCCAGCAGCTTAGTACAGGAATCCTACGAGCAGTACTTC.

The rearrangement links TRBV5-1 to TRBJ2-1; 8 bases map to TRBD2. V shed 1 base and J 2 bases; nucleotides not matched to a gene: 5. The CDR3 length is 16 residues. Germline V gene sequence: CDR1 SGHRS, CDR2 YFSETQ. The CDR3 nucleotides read TGCGCCAGCAGCTTGTGGTCGGGGGGGACCTACAATGAGCAGTTCTTC. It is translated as CASSLWSGGTYNEQFF.

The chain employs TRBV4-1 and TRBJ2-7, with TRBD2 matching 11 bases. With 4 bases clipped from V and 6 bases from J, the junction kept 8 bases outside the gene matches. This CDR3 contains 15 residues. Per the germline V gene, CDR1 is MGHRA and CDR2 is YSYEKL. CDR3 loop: CASSPILAGGREQYF. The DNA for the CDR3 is TGCGCCAGCAGCCCAATTCTAGCGGGAGGACGCGAGCAGTACTTC.

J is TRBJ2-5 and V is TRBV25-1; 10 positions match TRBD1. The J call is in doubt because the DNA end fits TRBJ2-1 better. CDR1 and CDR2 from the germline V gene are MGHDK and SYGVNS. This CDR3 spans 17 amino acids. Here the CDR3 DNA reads TGTGCCAGCAGTCTCGCGATGGGGACAGGGGTCAACAATGAGCAGTTCTTC. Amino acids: CASSLAMGTGVNNEQFF.

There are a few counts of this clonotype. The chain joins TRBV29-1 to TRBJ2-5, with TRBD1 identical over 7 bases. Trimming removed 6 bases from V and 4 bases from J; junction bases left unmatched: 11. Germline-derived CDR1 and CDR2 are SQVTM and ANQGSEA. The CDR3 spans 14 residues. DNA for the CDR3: TGCAGCGTCCATCCGACAGGGTATGGAGAGACCCAGTACTTC. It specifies CSVHPTGYGETQYF.

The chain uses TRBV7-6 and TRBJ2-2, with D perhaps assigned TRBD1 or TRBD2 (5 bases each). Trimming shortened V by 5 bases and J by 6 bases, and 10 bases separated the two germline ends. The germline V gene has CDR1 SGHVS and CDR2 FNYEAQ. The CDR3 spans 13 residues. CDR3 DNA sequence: TGTGCCAGCAGCCAAGGGACGGCCGGGGAGCTGTTTTTT. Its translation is CASSQGTAGELFF. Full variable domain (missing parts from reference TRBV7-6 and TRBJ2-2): GAGVSQSPRYKVTKRGQDVALRCDPISGHVSLYWYRQALGQGPEFLTYFNYEAQQDKSGLPNDRFSAERPEGSISTLTIQRTEQRDSAMYRCASSQGTAGELFFGEGSRLTVL.

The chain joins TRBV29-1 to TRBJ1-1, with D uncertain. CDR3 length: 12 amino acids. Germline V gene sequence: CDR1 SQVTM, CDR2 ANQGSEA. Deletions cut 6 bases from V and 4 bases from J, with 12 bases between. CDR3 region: CSVVIRSTEAFF. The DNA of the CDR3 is TGCAGCGTCGTCATAAGATCCACTGAAGCTTTCTTT. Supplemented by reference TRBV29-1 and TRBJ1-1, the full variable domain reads SAVISQKPSRDICQRGTSLTIQCQVDSQVTMMFWYRQQPGQSLTLIATANQGSEATYESGFVIDKFPISRPNLTFSTLTVSNMSPEDSSIYLCSVVIRSTEAFFGQGTRLTVV.

The CDR3 region has the DNA TGCAGCGGACGAAGAGGTTTGCAGTTCTTC. It specifies CSGRRGLQFF. The V call is TRBV29-1, the J call TRBJ2-5, with D hard to call. The J call may be incorrect, as the DNA end agrees better with TRBJ2-1. Germline V lookup: CDR1 SQVTM, CDR2 ANQGSEA. The CDR3 length is 10 residues.

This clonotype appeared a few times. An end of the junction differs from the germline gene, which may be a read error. The CDR3 loop reads CATSDLMNAEAFF. The CDR3 bases are TGTGCCACCAGTGATTTAATGAACGCTGAAGCTTTCTTT. V and J are TRBV24-1 and TRBJ1-1; D unresolved. Looked up from germline, CDR1 is KGHDR and CDR2 is SFDVKD. This CDR3 contains 13 residues.

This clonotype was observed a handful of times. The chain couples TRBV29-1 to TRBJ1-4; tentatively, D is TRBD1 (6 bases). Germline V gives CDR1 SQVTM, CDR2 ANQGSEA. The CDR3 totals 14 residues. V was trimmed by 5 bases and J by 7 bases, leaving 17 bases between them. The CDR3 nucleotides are TGCAGCGTTTCCCTAGGGGGGAAAGGTGAAAAACTGTTTTTT. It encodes CSVSLGGKGEKLFF.

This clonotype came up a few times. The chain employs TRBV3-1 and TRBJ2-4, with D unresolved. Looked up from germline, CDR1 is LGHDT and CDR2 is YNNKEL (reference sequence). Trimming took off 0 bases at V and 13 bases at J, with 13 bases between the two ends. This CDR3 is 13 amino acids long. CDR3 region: CASSQDVGVRQYF. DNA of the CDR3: TGTGCCAGCAGCCAAGATGTTGGGGTAAGGCAGTACTTC. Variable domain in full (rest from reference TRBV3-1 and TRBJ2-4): DTAVSQTPKYLVTQMGNDKSIKCEQNLGHDTMYWYKQDSKKFLKIMFSYNNKELIINETVPNRFSPKSPDKAHLNLHINSLELGDSAVYFCASSQDVGVRQYFGAGTRLSVL.

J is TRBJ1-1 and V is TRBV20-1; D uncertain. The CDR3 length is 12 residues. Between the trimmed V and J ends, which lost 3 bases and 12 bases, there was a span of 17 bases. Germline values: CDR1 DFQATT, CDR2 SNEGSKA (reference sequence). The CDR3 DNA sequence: TGCAGTGCTAGTTCATCCGCGGCGCCGCCTTTCTTT. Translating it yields CSASSSAAPPFF.

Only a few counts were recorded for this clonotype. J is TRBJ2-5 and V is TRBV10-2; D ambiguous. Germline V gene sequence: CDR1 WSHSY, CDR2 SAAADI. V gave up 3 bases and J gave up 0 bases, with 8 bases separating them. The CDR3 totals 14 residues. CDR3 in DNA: TGCGCCAGCAGTGAAGAACTGTACCAAGAGACCCAGTACTTC. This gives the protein CASSEELYQETQYF.

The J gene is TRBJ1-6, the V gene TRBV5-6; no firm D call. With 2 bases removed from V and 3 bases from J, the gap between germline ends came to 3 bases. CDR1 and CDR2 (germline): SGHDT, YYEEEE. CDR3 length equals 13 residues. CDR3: CASSFNYNSPLHF. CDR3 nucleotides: TGTGCCAGCAGCTTCAACTATAATTCACCCCTCCACTTT.

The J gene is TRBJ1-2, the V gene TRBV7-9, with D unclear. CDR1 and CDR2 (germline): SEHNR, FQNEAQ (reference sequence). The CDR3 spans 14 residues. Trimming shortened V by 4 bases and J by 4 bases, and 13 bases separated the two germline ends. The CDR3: CASSSEGLIYGYTF. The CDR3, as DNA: TGTGCCAGCAGCTCAGAGGGCCTGATCTATGGCTACACCTTC.

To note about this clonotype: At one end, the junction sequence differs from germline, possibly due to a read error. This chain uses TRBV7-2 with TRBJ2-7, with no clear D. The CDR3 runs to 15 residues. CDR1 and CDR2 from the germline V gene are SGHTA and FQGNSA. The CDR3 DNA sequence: TGTGCCTGCAGCTTAGATCTTCCCGGCCCCTACGAGCAGTACTTC. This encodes CACSLDLPGPYEQYF. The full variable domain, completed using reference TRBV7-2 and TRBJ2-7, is GAGVSQSPSNKVTEKGKDVELRCDPISGHTALYWYRQSLGQGLEFLIYFQGNSAPDKSGLPSDRFSAERTGGSVSTLTIQRTQQEDSAVYLCACSLDLPGPYEQYFGPGTRLTVT.

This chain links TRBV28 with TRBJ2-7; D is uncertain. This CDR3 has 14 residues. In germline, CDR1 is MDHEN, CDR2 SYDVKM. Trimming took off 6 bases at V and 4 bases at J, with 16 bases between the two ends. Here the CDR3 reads CASSPALRAYEQYF. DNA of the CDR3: TGTGCCAGCAGCCCAGCTCTAAGGGCTTACGAGCAGTACTTC.

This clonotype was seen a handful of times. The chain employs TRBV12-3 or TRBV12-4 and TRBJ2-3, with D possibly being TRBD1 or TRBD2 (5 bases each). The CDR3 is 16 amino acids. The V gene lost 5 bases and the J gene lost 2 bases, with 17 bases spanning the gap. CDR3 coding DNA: TGTGCCAGCAGTCCTCCACCACTAGGGGCCACAGATACGCAGTATTTT. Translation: CASSPPPLGATDTQYF.

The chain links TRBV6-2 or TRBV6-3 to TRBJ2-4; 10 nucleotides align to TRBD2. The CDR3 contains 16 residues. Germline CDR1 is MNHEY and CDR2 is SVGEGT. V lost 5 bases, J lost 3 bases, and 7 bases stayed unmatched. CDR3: CASSTRTSGLKNIQYF. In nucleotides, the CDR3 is TGTGCCAGCAGTACGAGGACTAGCGGACTCAAAAACATTCAGTACTTC.

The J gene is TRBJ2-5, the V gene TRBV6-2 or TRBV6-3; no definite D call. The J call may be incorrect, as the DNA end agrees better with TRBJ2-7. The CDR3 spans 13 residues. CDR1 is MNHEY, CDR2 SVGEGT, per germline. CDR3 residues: CASSWVNVGEQYF. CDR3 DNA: TGTGCCAGCAGTTGGGTGAACGTGGGCGAGCAGTACTTC.

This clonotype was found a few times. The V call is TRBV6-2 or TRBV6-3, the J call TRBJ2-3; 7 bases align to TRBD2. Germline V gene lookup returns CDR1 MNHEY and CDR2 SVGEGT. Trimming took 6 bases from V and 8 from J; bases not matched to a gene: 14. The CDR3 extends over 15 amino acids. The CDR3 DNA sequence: TGTGCCAGCAGCAACCTAGCGGCGCCGCCGGGTACGCAGTATTTT. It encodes CASSNLAAPPGTQYF.

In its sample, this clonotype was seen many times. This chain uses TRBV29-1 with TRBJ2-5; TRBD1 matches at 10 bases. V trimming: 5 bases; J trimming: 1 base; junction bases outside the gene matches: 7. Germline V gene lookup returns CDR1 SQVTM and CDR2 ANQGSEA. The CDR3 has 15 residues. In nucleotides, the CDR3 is TGCAGCGTTCGACAGGGGGCAAGAACCCAAGAGACCCAGTACTTC. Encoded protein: CSVRQGARTQETQYF.

CDR3 residues: CASSQYDRDSLYEQYF. CDR3 DNA sequence: TGCGCCAGCAGCCAGTACGACAGGGACTCACTCTACGAGCAGTACTTC. The V call is TRBV4-3, the J call TRBJ2-7; D might be TRBD1 (7 bases). Germline V gene data show CDR1 as LGHNA and CDR2 as YSLEER. Trimming removed 3 bases from V and 3 bases from J, with 18 bases in between. The CDR3 is 16 amino acids.

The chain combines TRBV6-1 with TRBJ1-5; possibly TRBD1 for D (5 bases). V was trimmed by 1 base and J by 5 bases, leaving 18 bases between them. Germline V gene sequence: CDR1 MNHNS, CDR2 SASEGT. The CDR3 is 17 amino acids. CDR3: CASSEEERGIWDQPQHF. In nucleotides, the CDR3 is TGTGCCAGCAGTGAAGAAGAGCGGGGGATCTGGGATCAGCCCCAGCATTTT.

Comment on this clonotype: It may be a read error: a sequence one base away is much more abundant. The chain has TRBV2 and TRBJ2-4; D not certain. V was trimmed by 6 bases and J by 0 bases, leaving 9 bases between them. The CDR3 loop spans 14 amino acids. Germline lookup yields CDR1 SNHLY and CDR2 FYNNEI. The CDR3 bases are TGTGCCAGCAGCGACTGGGGAGCCAAAAACATTCAGTACTTC. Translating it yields CASSDWGAKNIQYF. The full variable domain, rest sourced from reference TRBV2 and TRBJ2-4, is EPEVTQTPSHQVTQMGQEVILRCVPISNHLYFYWYRQILGQKVEFLVSFYNNEISEKSEIFDDQFSVERPDGSNFTLKIRSTKLEDSAMYFCASSDWGAKNIQYFGAGTRLSVL.

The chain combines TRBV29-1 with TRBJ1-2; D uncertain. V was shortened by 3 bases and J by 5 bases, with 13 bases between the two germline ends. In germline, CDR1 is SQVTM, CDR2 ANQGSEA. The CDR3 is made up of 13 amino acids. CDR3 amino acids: CSVDLGSSYGYTF. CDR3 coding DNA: TGCAGCGTTGATTTGGGCTCCTCTTATGGCTACACCTTC.